This T cell receptor (beta chain) was found in a study of blood T cell repertoires in COVID-19. Individuals in the exposed group had encountered a COVID-19 case within 2 weeks preceding study entry. In the original analysis: The authors estimated nucleated cell counts from reference gene primer amplification. Data came from immunoSEQ multiplex PCR; TCRdb stores just in-frame clones and leaves some out. From that table come the V and J calls and clone size; the DNA was used to work out D and trimming. The table includes about 140,000 clones, more than 80% detected once. The CDR3 spans 15 residues. V lost 3 bases and J lost 3; bases outside the gene matches: 4. The germline gives CDR1 LNHNV, CDR2 YYDKDF (reference sequence).

The chain uses TRBV15 and TRBJ1-4, with 7 bases identical to TRBD1. This receptor was obtained from a woman younger than 35 who had been exposed to COVID-19. The sample comprised PBMCs or T cells enriched from blood (not recorded which). CDR3 nucleotide sequence: TGTGCCACCAGCAGGACAGGGATGGCTAATGAAAAACTGTTTTTT. Translated, it gives CATSRTGMANEKLFF.